This is a list of T cell receptor beta chains from one sample in a study of cytomegalovirus exposure and HLA in healthy donors. Some clones are missing from TCRdb's copy, which holds only in-frame ones; the method was immunoSEQ multiplex PCR. The table records some 140,000 clones, about four fifths of them present only once. Material: PBMCs. The receptor source for this set is a female donor in good health and CMV-seronegative. Each CDR3 is given with its conserved first and last residue. D genes are given only for firm matches. The size field is filled for only some rows; it gives once, few, many or a size class.

v_gene	d_gene	j_gene	abundance	CDR3nt	CDR3aa
TRBV27	TRBD1	TRBJ1-1	-	TGTGCCAGCAGTCGACAGGGTTTCGACACTGAAGCTTTCTTT	CASSRQGFDTEAFF
TRBV7-9	-	TRBJ2-7	-	TGTGCCAGCAGTCAACAACAGGGTCGCGAGCAGTACTTC	CASSQQQGREQYF
TRBV29-1	-	TRBJ1-1	-	TGCAGCGTCGGCTCGCCAGGGAGGGGGAACACTGAAGCTTTCTTT	CSVGSPGRGNTEAFF
TRBV13	TRBD1	TRBJ2-2	-	TGTGCCAGCAGCCCTCCCTACGGGGACAGGGGGGTCGGGAACACCGGGGAGCTGTTTTTT	CASSPPYGDRGVGNTGELFF
TRBV5-1	TRBD1	TRBJ2-3	-	TGCGCCAGCAGCTGGGGACAGGGGGGCACAGATACGCAGTATTTT	CASSWGQGGTDTQYF
TRBV9	TRBD1	TRBJ1-1	-	TGTGCCAGCAGCGTCGTCCCGGGACAGGGGGCTGAAGCTTTCTTT	CASSVVPGQGAEAFF
TRBV19	TRBD2	TRBJ2-7	-	TGTGCCAGTAGTATAGCGACTAGCGGGAGGGTCGAGCAGTACTTC	CASSIATSGRVEQYF
TRBV6-6	-	TRBJ1-5	few	TGTGCCAGCAGGCAAGTGGGAGGAAATCAGCCCCAGCATTTT	CASRQVGGNQPQHF
TRBV18	-	TRBJ1-1	-	TGTGCCAGCTCACCAGAACTCGTTCAGGGATGGAGCACTGAAGCTTTCTTT	CASSPELVQGWSTEAFF
TRBV4-1	TRBD1	TRBJ2-3	-	TGCGCCAGCAGCGCCGGACGAGGGGGCTTGGCTGGACCAGATACGCAGTATTTT	CASSAGRGGLAGPDTQYF
TRBV29-1	-	TRBJ2-5	-	TGCAGCGTTGAACCAGGAAAAAAGGCAGAGACCCAGTACTTC	CSVEPGKKAETQYF
TRBV4-3	-	TRBJ2-7	-	TGCGCCAGCAGCCAAGGGACTTCCTATTACGAGCAGTACTTC	CASSQGTSYYEQYF
TRBV28	-	TRBJ1-3	-	TGTGCCAGCAGTCCACTGACAGGTGGTGGAAACACCATATATTTT	CASSPLTGGGNTIYF
TRBV7-9	-	TRBJ2-1	-	TGTGCCAGCGTCCGGGGCAATGAGCAGTTCTTC	CASVRGNEQFF
TRBV5-1	TRBD1	TRBJ2-5	-	TGCGCCAGCAGGGACATACCAGGGGGACAAGAGACCCAGTACTTC	CASRDIPGGQETQYF
TRBV9	-	TRBJ1-1	-	TGTGCCAGCAGCGCCAATGGGCAGGGTGGTACTGAAGCTTTCTTT	CASSANGQGGTEAFF
TRBV19	-	TRBJ1-6	-	TGTGCCAGTAGTTTCTGGGGGAGGGGTTATTCACCCCTCCACTTT	CASSFWGRGYSPLHF
TRBV7-2	TRBD1	TRBJ2-7	-	TGTGCCAGCAGCTTATACGCGACAGGGTTGACGGTCTACGAGCAGTACTTC	CASSLYATGLTVYEQYF
TRBV19	-	TRBJ1-1	-	TGTGCCAGCACGGGGATGAACACTGAAGCTTTCTTT	CASTGMNTEAFF
TRBV7-2	TRBD2	TRBJ2-1	once	TGTGCCAGCAGCCTCCTTAGCGGGACCCCTCCCTACAATGAGCAGTTCTTC	CASSLLSGTPPYNEQFF
TRBV7-9	-	TRBJ2-7	-	TGTGCCAGCAGCTCCCAGGGCCCCTACGAGCAGTACTTC	CASSSQGPYEQYF
TRBV29-1	TRBD1	TRBJ2-7	-	TGCAGCGTTGAAAGGTCAGGGGGACGGGACTACGAGCAGTACTTC	CSVERSGGRDYEQYF
TRBV6-6	-	TRBJ1-1	-	TGTGCCAGCAGCTCCGGACAGAACGAAGCTTTCTTT	CASSSGQNEAFF
TRBV30	-	TRBJ2-5	-	TGTGCCTGGAGCGGTGGGGGGGCTGAAGAGCAGTACTTC	CAWSGGGAEEQYF
TRBV2	-	TRBJ1-2	few	TGTGCCAGCAGTGAAGTGAGCAGGGGTGATGGCTACACCTTC	CASSEVSRGDGYTF
TRBV5-1	TRBD2	TRBJ2-7	-	TGCGCCAGCAGCTTGAGACTAGCAAGCCACGAGCAGTACTTC	CASSLRLASHEQYF
TRBV30	TRBD2	TRBJ2-3	-	TGTGCCTGGAGGACTAGCGGGGGCCTGAGTTCGCAGTATTTT	CAWRTSGGLSSQYF
TRBV30	TRBD2	TRBJ2-5	-	TGTGCCTGGGAGCGGGGGGGCGGCGGGACCCAGTACTTC	CAWERGGGGTQYF
TRBV5-5	-	TRBJ1-1	few	TGTGCCAGCAGCTTTCGGACTGAGATGAACACTGAAGCTTTCTTT	CASSFRTEMNTEAFF
TRBV7-2	-	TRBJ2-1	-	TGTGCCAGCAGCTTAGGGGGGGACCGAGAGCAGTTCTTC	CASSLGGDREQFF
TRBV11-3	TRBD1	TRBJ2-1	-	TGTGCCAGCAGAGCCGGGACAGGGGATGAGCAGTTCTTC	CASRAGTGDEQFF
TRBV25-1	TRBD2	TRBJ2-3	many	TGTGCCAGCAGTGTTACTAGCGGGACTCCGCAGTATTTT	CASSVTSGTPQYF
TRBV5-1	TRBD2	TRBJ2-2	-	TGCGCCAGCAGCTTGATTATGGCGGGAGCAGGATATACCGGGGAGCTGTTTTTT	CASSLIMAGAGYTGELFF
TRBV6-1	-	TRBJ1-1	-	TGTGCCAGCTTATCGGGGGTCAGGGACACTGAAGCTTTCTTT	CASLSGVRDTEAFF
TRBV7-9	TRBD1	TRBJ1-1	once	TGTGCCAGCGCCGGACAGGGGGCCACTGAAGCTTTCTTT	CASAGQGATEAFF
TRBV4-1	-	TRBJ2-7	-	TGCGCCAGCAGCCAATATTCTAGCGAGGGTCCGAACTCCTACGAGCAGTACTTC	CASSQYSSEGPNSYEQYF
TRBV2	-	TRBJ1-1	-	TGTGCCAGCAGTGACCCGCCGCCCAGGGTAGACACTGAAGCTTTCTTT	CASSDPPPRVDTEAFF
TRBV29-1	-	TRBJ1-1	-	TGCAGCGTTGAAGATCGGCGGGTATGGGACACTGAAGCTTTCTTT	CSVEDRRVWDTEAFF
TRBV27	TRBD1	TRBJ2-7	once	TGTGCCAGCAGTTATTCGTCCGGGACAGCCTACGAGCAGTACTTC	CASSYSSGTAYEQYF
TRBV9	-	TRBJ1-1	-	TGTGCCAGCAGCGTTACAGTGAACACTGAAGCTTTCTTT	CASSVTVNTEAFF
TRBV19	TRBD1	TRBJ1-4	-	TGTGCCAGTACGGGGACAGATAATGAAAAACTGTTTTTT	CASTGTDNEKLFF
TRBV12-5	TRBD1	TRBJ1-4	-	TGTGCTAGTGGTTTGGGGGCTTCTCGACAGGGGGGAGAAAAACTGTTTTTT	CASGLGASRQGGEKLFF
TRBV10-3	-	TRBJ2-7	-	TGTGCCATCAGTGTAGGGGGACAAGTCGACGAGCAGTACTTC	CAISVGGQVDEQYF
TRBV7-2	TRBD2	TRBJ2-7	-	TGTGCCAGCAGCTTAGGCGGGAGTAACTACGAGCAGTACTTC	CASSLGGSNYEQYF
TRBV7-2	-	TRBJ2-7	-	TGTGCCAGCAGCTTAGAGGCGGCGGCCCCGGGATACGAGCAGTACTTC	CASSLEAAAPGYEQYF
TRBV29-1	TRBD1	TRBJ2-2	-	TGCAGCGCTGCTTGGGGACAGGGAGTGTCCGGGGAGCTGTTTTTT	CSAAWGQGVSGELFF
TRBV29-1	TRBD2	TRBJ2-5	-	TGCAGCGTTCGAAATAGCGGGGACTCCCAAGAGACCCAGTACTTC	CSVRNSGDSQETQYF